This TCR beta chain appears in the sequencing data of a study of shared clonotypes between healthy human individuals. In germline, CDR1 is ENHRY, CDR2 SYGVKD. CDR3 size: 15 residues. V dropped 7 bases and J dropped 7; count of bases not matched to a gene: 12. Profiled with immunoSEQ multiplex PCR; TCRdb holds only in-frame clones, not every one. The data contain around 1.6 million clones, roughly 98% of them singletons. Every donor, a Caucasian adult, lived in Nashville, Tennessee. The sample taken for sequencing was naive CD4+ T cells sorted from blood. Subset described: CD45RA+ positively selected. This clonotype originated in a man aged 30 to 39 in good health. The J gene is TRBJ2-1, the V gene TRBV10-3; TRBD2 aligns across 8 bases. The CDR3: CAINDEGLGRNEQFF. The CDR3 DNA reads TGTGCCATCAACGACGAGGGACTAGGGAGGAATGAGCAGTTCTTC.